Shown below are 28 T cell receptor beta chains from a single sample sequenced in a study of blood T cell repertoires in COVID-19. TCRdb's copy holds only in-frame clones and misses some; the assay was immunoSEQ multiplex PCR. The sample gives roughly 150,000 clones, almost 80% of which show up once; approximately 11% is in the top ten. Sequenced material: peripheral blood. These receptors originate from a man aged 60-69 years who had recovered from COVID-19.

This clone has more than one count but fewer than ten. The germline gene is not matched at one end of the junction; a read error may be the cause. CDR3: CASSLPDRVTHF. The CDR3 region has the DNA TGTGCCAGCAGTTTACCGGACAGGGTGACACACTTC. The chain joins TRBV28 to TRBJ2-7; 8 bases line up with TRBD1. The CDR3 sequence is 12 residues long. From germline, CDR1 is MDHEN and CDR2 SYDVKM.

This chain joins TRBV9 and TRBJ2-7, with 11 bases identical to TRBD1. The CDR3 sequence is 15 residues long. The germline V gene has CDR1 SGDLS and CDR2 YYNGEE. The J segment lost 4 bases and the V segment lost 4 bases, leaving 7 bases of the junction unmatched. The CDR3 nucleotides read TGTGCCAGCAGCCCCCAGGGACAGGGGGGTTACGAGCAGTACTTC. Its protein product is CASSPQGQGGYEQYF.

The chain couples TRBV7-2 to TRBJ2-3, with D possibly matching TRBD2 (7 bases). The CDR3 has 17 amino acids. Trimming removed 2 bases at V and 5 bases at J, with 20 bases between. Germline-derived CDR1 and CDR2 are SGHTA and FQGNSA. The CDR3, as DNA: TGTGCCAGCAGCTTAAGGGGCGGGGGCTTGGATTTAGATACGCAGTATTTT. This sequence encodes CASSLRGGGLDLDTQYF.

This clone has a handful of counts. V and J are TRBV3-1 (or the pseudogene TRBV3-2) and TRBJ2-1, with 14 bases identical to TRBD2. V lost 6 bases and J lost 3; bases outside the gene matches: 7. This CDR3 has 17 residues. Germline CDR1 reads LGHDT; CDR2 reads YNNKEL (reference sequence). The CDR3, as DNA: TGTGCCAGCAGTCCGGGACTAGCGGGAGCGATCTACAATGAGCAGTTCTTC. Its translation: CASSPGLAGAIYNEQFF.

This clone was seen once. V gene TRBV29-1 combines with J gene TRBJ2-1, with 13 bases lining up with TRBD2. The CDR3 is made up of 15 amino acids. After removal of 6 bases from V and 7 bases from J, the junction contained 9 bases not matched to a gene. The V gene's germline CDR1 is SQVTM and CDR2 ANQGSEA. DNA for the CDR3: TGCAGCGTCGATACCCCGGGACTAGCGGGGAATGAGCAGTTCTTC. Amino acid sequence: CSVDTPGLAGNEQFF.

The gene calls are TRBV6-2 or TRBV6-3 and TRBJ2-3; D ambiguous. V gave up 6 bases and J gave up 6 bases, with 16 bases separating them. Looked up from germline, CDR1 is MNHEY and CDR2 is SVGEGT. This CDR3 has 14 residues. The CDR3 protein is CASSRVALRDTQYF. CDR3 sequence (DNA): TGTGCCAGCAGCCGGGTAGCACTTAGGGATACGCAGTATTTT.

The CDR3 loop is CSVWDRDTEAFF. CDR3 DNA: TGCAGCGTTTGGGACAGGGACACTGAAGCTTTCTTT. This chain joins TRBV29-1 and TRBJ1-1, with 9 nucleotides matching TRBD1. J gave up 3 bases and V 5 bases, and 1 base lay outside the gene matches. CDR1 is SQVTM, CDR2 ANQGSEA, per germline. The CDR3 has 12 residues. Looking up the rest from reference TRBV29-1 and TRBJ1-1 gives the full variable domain: SAVISQKPSRDICQRGTSLTIQCQVDSQVTMMFWYRQQPGQSLTLIATANQGSEATYESGFVIDKFPISRPNLTFSTLTVSNMSPEDSSIYLCSVWDRDTEAFFGQGTRLTVV.

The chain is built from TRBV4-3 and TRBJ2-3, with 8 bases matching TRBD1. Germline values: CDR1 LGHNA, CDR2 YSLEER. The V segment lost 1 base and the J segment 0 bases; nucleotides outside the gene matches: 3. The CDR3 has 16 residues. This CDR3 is CASSQGDRTSTDTQYF. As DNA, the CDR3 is TGCGCCAGCAGCCAAGGGGACAGGACTAGCACAGATACGCAGTATTTT.

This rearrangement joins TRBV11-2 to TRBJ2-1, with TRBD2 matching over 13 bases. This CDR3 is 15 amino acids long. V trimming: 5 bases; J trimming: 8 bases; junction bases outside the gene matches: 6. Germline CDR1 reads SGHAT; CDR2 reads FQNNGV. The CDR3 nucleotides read TGTGCCAGCAGCCTAACTAGCGGGAGGGACTATGAGCAGTTCTTC. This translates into CASSLTSGRDYEQFF.

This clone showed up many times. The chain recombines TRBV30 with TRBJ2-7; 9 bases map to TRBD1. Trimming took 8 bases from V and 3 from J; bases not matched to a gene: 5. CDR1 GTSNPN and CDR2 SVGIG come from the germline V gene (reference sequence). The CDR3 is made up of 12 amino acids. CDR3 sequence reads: CAGTDRGYEQYF. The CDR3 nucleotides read TGTGCCGGGACGGACAGGGGCTACGAGCAGTACTTC.

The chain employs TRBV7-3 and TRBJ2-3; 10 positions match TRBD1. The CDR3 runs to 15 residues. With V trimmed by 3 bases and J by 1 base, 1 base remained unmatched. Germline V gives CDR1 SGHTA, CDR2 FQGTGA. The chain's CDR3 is CASSFGQGGTDTQYF. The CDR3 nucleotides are TGTGCCAGCAGCTTCGGACAGGGGGGCACAGATACGCAGTATTTT.

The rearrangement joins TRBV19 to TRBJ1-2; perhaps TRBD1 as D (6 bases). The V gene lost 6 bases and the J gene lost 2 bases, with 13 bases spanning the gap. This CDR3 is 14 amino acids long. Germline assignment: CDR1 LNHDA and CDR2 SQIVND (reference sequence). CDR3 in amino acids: CASSQMGQNYGYTF. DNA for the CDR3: TGTGCCAGTAGCCAAATGGGACAAAACTATGGCTACACCTTC.

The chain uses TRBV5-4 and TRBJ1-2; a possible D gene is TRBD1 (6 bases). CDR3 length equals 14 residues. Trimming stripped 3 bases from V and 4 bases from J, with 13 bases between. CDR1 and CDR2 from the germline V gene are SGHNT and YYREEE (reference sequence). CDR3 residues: CASSSLQGGYGYTF. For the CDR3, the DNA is TGTGCCAGCAGCTCTTTACAGGGCGGCTATGGCTACACCTTC.

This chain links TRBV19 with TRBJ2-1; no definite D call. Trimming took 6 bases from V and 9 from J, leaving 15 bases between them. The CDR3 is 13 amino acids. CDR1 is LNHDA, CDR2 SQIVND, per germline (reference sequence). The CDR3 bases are TGTGCCAGTAGCTTCGGAGTGATCGGTGAGCAGTTCTTC. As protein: CASSFGVIGEQFF.

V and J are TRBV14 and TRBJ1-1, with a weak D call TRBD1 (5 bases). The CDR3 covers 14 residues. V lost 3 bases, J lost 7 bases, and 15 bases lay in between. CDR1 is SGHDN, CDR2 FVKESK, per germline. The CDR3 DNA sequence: TGTGCCAGCAGCCATGTCTTTCAGGGAGGTGAAGCTTTCTTT. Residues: CASSHVFQGGEAFF.

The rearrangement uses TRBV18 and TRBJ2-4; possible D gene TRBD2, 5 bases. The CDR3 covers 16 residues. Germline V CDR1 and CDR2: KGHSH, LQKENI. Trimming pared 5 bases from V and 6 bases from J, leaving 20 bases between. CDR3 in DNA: TGTGCCAGCTCATATATTAGCGACTCTATGGGAAACATTCAGTACTTC. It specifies CASSYISDSMGNIQYF.

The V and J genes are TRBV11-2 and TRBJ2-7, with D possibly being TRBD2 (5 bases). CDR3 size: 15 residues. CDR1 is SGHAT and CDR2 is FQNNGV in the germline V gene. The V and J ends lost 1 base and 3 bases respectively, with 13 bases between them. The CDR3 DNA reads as TGTGCCAGCAGCTTAGCTTCTGCCGCGGGCTACGAGCAGTACTTC. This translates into CASSLASAAGYEQYF.

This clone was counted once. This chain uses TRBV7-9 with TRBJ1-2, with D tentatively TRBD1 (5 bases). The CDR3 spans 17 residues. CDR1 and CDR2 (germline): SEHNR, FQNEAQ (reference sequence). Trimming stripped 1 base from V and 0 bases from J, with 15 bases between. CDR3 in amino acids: CASSLGEGPRANYGYTF. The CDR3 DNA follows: TGTGCCAGCAGCTTAGGGGAGGGGCCCAGGGCTAACTATGGCTACACCTTC.

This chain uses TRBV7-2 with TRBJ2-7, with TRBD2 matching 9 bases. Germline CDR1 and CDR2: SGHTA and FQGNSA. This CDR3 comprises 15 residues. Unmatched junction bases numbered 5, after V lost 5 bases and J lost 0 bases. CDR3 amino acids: CASSPSGASSYEQYF. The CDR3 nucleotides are TGTGCCAGCAGCCCTAGCGGGGCCAGCTCCTACGAGCAGTACTTC.

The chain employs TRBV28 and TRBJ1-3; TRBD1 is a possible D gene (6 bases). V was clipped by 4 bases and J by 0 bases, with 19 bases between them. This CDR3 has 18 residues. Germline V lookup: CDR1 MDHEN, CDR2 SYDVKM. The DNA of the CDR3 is TGTGCCAGCAGTTCGCCGGGACACCTTTTCAGCTCTGGAAACACCATATATTTT. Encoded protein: CASSSPGHLFSSGNTIYF. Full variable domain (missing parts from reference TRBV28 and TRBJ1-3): DVKVTQSSRYLVKRTGEKVFLECVQDMDHENMFWYRQDPGLGLRLIYFSYDVKMKEKGDIPEGYSVSREKKERFSLILESASTNQTSMYLCASSSPGHLFSSGNTIYFGEGSWLTVV.

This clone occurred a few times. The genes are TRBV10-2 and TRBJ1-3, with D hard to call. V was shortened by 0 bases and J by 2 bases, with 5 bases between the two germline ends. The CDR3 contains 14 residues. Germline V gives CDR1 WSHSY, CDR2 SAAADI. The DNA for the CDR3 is TGCGCCAGCAGTGAGTCGGGAGCTGGAAACACCATATATTTT. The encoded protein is CASSESGAGNTIYF.

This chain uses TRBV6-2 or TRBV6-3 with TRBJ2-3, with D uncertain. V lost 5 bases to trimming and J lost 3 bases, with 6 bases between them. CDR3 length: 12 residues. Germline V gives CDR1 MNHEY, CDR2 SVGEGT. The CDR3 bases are TGTGCCAGCAGTAGGAGAACAGATACGCAGTATTTT. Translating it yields CASSRRTDTQYF.

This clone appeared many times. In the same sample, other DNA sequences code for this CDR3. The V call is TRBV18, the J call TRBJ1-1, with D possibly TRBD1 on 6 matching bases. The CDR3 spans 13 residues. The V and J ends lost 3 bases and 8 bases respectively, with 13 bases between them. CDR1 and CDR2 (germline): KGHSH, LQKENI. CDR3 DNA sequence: TGTGCCAGCTCACCTGGACAGACCCCGGAAGCTTTCTTT. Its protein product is CASSPGQTPEAFF.

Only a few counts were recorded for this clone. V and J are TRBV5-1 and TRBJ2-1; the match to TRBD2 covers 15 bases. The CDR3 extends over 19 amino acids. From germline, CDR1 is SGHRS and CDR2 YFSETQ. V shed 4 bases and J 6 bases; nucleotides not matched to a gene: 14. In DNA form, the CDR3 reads TGCGCCAGCAGCCGTTGGACTAGCGGGGGGGCCGTCCTTTCCAATGAGCAGTTCTTC. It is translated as CASSRWTSGGAVLSNEQFF.

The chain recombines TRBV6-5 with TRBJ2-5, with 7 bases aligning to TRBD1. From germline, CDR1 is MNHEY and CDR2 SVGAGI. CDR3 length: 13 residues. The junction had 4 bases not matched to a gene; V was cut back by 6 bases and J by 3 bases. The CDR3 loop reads CASRGTAKETQYF. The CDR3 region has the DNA TGTGCCAGCAGGGGGACAGCTAAAGAGACCCAGTACTTC.

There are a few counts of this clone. The CDR3 region has the DNA TGCGCCAGCAGCGTGTTCACTAGCGGAGTCTACAATGAGCAGTTCTTC. Translating it yields CASSVFTSGVYNEQFF. The chain employs TRBV5-1 and TRBJ2-1, with 8 bases that match TRBD2. The J segment lost 3 bases and the V segment lost 4 bases, leaving 9 bases of the junction unmatched. Per the germline V gene, CDR1 is SGHRS and CDR2 is YFSETQ. The length of the CDR3 is 16 residues.

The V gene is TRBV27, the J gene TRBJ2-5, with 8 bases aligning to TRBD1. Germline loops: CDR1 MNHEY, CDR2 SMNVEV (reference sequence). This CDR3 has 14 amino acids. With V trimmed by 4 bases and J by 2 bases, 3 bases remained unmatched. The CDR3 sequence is CASSSHRGQETQYF. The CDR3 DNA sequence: TGTGCCAGCAGTTCCCACAGGGGGCAAGAGACCCAGTACTTC.

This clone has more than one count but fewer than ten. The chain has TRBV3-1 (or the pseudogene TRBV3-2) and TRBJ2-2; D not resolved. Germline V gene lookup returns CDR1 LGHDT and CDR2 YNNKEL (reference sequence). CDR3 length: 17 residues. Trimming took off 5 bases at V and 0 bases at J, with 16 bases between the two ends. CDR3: CASSALGLQANTGELFF. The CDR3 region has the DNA TGTGCCAGCAGCGCCCTTGGGCTGCAAGCGAACACCGGGGAGCTGTTTTTT.